This T cell receptor beta chain came from a study of spatial heterogeneity in lung cancer. Study information: The study observed each unique TCR and UMI combination more than ten times on average in raw reads. Points from the study as a whole: Resection blood, more than follow-up blood, showed ubiquitous expanded tumor TCRs.

Time point indicated: sample taken at primary tumor resection. No cell sorting; template was whole RNA from tumor, lung tissue or PBMC. Samples came from 72 TRACERx patients with untreated early-stage lung cancer. To note about this clonotype: Antigen: not known.

TCRdb analysed the 5' RACE reads with MiXCR anew, one entry per CDR3 protein. The sample has about 36,000 distinct CDR3 sequences; 4% to 6% are singletons. CDR3 length: 13 amino acids. Between the trimmed V and J ends, which lost 5 bases and 3 bases, there was a span of 10 bases. The germline gives CDR1 MNHEY, CDR2 SVGAGI. The material was PBMCs, obtained at surgery. The V call is TRBV6-5, the J call TRBJ1-1, with no clear D. The TCR sequence derives from a female donor with early-stage non-small cell lung cancer. Written as DNA, the CDR3 is TGTGCCAGCAGTGTTCGGGTGTACACTGAAGCTTTCTTT. It yields the protein CASSVRVYTEAFF.